The T cell receptor (beta chain) under discussion was sequenced for a study of control samples from healthy donors and cancer patients. CDR3 length equals 14 residues. In germline, CDR1 is DFQATT, CDR2 SNEGSKA (reference sequence). The ends were cut back, 3 bases at V and 4 bases at J, with 10 bases in the middle. Assay used: immunoSEQ multiplex PCR; TCRdb lists only in-frame clones, some missing. The sample consists of roughly 140,000 clones, under 90% of them appearing once. This clone has just one count. The TCR was taken from a man aged 25 to 40 in good health. This chain uses TRBV20-1 with TRBJ1-6; D is unclear. The sample taken for sequencing was blood. The CDR3 DNA reads as TGCAGTGCTAGTCCCAGTTCGTATAATTCACCCCTCCACTTT. Its protein is CSASPSSYNSPLHF.